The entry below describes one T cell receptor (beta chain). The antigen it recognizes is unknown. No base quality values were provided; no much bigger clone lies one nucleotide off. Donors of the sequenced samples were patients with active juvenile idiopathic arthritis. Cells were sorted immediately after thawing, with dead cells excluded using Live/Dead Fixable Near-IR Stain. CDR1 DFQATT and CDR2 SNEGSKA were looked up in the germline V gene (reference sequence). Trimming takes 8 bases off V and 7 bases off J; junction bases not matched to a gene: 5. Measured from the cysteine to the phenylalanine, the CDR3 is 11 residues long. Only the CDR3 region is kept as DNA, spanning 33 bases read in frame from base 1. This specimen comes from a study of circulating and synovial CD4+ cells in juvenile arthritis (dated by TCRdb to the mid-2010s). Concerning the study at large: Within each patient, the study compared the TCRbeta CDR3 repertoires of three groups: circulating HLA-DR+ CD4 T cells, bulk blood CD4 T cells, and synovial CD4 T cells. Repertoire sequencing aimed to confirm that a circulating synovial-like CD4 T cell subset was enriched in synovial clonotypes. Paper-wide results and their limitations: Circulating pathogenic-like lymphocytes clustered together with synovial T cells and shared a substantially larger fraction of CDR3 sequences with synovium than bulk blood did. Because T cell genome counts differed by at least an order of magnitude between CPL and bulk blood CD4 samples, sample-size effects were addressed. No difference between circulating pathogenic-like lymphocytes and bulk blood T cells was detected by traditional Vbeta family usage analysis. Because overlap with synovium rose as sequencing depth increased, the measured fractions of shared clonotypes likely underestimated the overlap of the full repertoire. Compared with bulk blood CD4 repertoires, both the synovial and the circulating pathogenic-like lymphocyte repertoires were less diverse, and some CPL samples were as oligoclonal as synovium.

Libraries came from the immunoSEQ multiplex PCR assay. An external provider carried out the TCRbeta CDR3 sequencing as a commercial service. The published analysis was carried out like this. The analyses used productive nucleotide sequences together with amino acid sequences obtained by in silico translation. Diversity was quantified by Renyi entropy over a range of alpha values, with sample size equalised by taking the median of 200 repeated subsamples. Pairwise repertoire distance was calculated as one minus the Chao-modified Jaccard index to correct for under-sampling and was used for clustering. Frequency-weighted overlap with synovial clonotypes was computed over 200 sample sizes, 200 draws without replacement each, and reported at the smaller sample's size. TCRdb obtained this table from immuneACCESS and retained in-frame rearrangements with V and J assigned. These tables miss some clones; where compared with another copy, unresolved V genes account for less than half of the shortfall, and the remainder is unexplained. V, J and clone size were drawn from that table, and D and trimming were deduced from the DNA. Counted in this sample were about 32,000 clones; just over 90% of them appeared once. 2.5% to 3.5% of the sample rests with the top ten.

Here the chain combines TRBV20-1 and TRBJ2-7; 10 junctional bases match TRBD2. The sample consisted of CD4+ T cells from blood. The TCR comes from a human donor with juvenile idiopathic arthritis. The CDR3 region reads CSKSSGREQYF. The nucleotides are TGCAGTAAGTCTAGCGGGAGAGAGCAGTACTTC.